These 12 T cell receptor beta chains were all obtained from the same sample, sequenced in a study of shared clonotypes between healthy human individuals. The repertoire was sequenced with immunoSEQ multiplex PCR; TCRdb's copy has only in-frame clones and lacks some. In the table there are 2 million to 3 million clones, about 92% of which are singletons. The sequenced sample was naive CD4+ T cells sorted from blood. Subset noted: CD45RA+ positively selected. The source of these receptors is a man aged 18-30 years in good health.

With respect to this clone: Different DNA sequences within this sample yield the same CDR3. J is TRBJ1-1 and V is TRBV18; no clear D gene. V lost 5 bases, J lost 1 base, and 8 bases lay in between. CDR3 length: 13 residues. Germline V gene data show CDR1 as KGHSH and CDR2 as LQKENI. The DNA of the CDR3 is TGTGCCAGCTCAGGGGAGAGGAACACTGAAGCTTTCTTT. Its protein product is CASSGERNTEAFF.

The chain has TRBV27 and TRBJ2-7; D gene uncertain. The CDR3 is 14 residues long. Germline CDR1 is MNHEY and CDR2 is SMNVEV (reference sequence). V lost 4 bases, J lost 3 bases, and 13 bases lay in between. The CDR3 coding sequence is TGTGCCAGCAGTTCCCAACGAGACGGCTACGAGCAGTACTTC. It encodes CASSSQRDGYEQYF.

The genes are TRBV9 and TRBJ1-3; 8 nucleotides match TRBD1. The CDR3 extends over 16 amino acids. Germline V gives CDR1 SGDLS, CDR2 YYNGEE. The V segment lost 0 bases and the J segment 8 bases; nucleotides outside the gene matches: 10. CDR3 DNA: TGTGCCAGCAGCGTAGGTTTTCGGACAGGGATCGACACCATATATTTT. It is translated as CASSVGFRTGIDTIYF.

This rearrangement joins TRBV6-1 to TRBJ2-1; 9 positions agree with TRBD2. With V trimmed by 4 bases and J by 4 bases, 8 bases remained unmatched. The CDR3 extends over 16 amino acids. CDR1 is MNHNS, CDR2 SASEGT, per germline. Written as DNA, the CDR3 is TGTGCCAGCAGTGTTATAGCGGGGGCCGGGTACAATGAGCAGTTCTTC. This encodes CASSVIAGAGYNEQFF.

The J gene is TRBJ2-7, the V gene TRBV5-4; 7 nucleotides line up with TRBD1. The length of the CDR3 is 14 residues. The V segment lost 0 bases and the J segment 5 bases; nucleotides outside the gene matches: 5. Germline CDR1 and CDR2: SGHNT and YYREEE (reference sequence). CDR3 sequence reads: CASSLVEGANEQYF. The DNA of the CDR3 is TGTGCCAGCAGCTTGGTAGAGGGGGCCAACGAGCAGTACTTC.

The chain recombines TRBV10-2 with TRBJ2-4; D perhaps matches TRBD2 (6 bases). The V gene lost 10 bases and the J gene lost 0 bases, with 13 bases spanning the gap. The CDR3 runs to 14 residues. Germline V gene data show CDR1 as WSHSY and CDR2 as SAAADI. The CDR3 region is CATKGTLAKNIQYF. CDR3 DNA sequence: TGCGCCACCAAGGGGACTTTAGCCAAAAACATTCAGTACTTC.

CDR3 protein: CAVGKYSGNTIYF. The DNA of the CDR3 is TGTGCCGTAGGAAAATACTCTGGAAACACCATATATTTT. The V gene is TRBV10-3, the J gene TRBJ1-3; no clear D gene. The CDR3 contains 13 residues. Looked up from germline, CDR1 is ENHRY and CDR2 is SYGVKD. Trimming stripped 11 bases from V and 0 bases from J, with 11 bases between.

The chain uses TRBV7-2 and TRBJ1-5; 8 bases fit TRBD1. Losses at the gene ends were 5 bases for V and 8 bases for J; bases not matched to a gene: 11. CDR3 length: 15 residues. CDR1 SGHTA and CDR2 FQGNSA come from the germline V gene. CDR3 protein: CASSPWTGRTEPQHF. DNA of the CDR3: TGTGCCAGCAGCCCGTGGACAGGGCGGACGGAGCCCCAGCATTTT. The full variable domain, completed using reference TRBV7-2 and TRBJ1-5, is GAGVSQSPSNKVTEKGKDVELRCDPISGHTALYWYRQSLGQGLEFLIYFQGNSAPDKSGLPSDRFSAERTGGSVSTLTIQRTQQEDSAVYLCASSPWTGRTEPQHFGDGTRLSIL.

The rearrangement uses TRBV6-6 and TRBJ2-1; D is undetermined. Germline values: CDR1 MNHNY, CDR2 SVGAGI (reference sequence). Deletions cut 2 bases from V and 8 bases from J, with 16 bases between. The CDR3 loop spans 15 amino acids. As DNA, the CDR3 is TGTGCCAGCAGTTACAAGGTTTGGCCGGCTGATGAGCAGTTCTTC. It translates to CASSYKVWPADEQFF.

This chain uses TRBV19 with TRBJ2-6; 11 bases are a match to TRBD1. This CDR3 is 18 amino acids long. J was trimmed by 2 bases and V by 5 bases; bases with no gene match: 8. CDR1 is LNHDA and CDR2 is SQIVND in the germline V gene (reference sequence). The CDR3 reads CASSVAGTGGAGANVLTF. DNA for the CDR3: TGTGCCAGTAGTGTTGCCGGGACAGGGGGTGCTGGGGCCAACGTCCTGACTTTC.

The genes are TRBV28 and TRBJ1-1; 10 bases align to TRBD1. After removal of 1 base from V and 8 bases from J, the junction contained 4 bases not matched to a gene. The CDR3 totals 14 residues. Germline CDR1 is MDHEN and CDR2 is SYDVKM. The CDR3 sequence: CASSLYLGQGEAFF. The CDR3 DNA sequence: TGTGCCAGCAGTTTATATTTGGGACAGGGGGAAGCTTTCTTT.

The gene calls are TRBV9 and TRBJ1-3; D gene ambiguous. The V and J ends lost 0 bases and 0 bases respectively, with 7 bases between them. This CDR3 contains 15 residues. Germline CDR1 reads SGDLS; CDR2 reads YYNGEE. The CDR3 region has the DNA TGTGCCAGCAGCGTAGGGATCAGCTCTGGAAACACCATATATTTT. It is translated as CASSVGISSGNTIYF.